This TCR beta chain was recovered during a study of T cell responses to AZD1222 COVID-19 vaccine. As for this clone: Its antigen is not identified.

Study-wide results and caveats: Females made up more of the donors, who were largely white British, and clonal diversity may have come out too low.

Deletions cut 0 bases from V and 9 bases from J, with 19 bases between. There are 16 residues in the CDR3. CDR1 is SGDLS, CDR2 YYNGEE, per germline. Clones were read by immunoSEQ multiplex PCR, and TCRdb kept only the in-frame ones, dropping some. This sample carries 95,000 to 150,000 clones, approximately 90% of them seen once, and the ten largest clones take 6.5% to 9%. The J gene is TRBJ2-1, the V gene TRBV9; D tentatively fits TRBD1 or TRBD2 (7 bases each). The receptor comes from an adult in good health. The material was peripheral blood, obtained on day 0 of AZD1222 vaccination. DNA of the CDR3: TGTGCCAGCAGCGTAGGTGGGAGGGGGCTTGGTGTTGAGCAGTTCTTC. Its protein is CASSVGGRGLGVEQFF.